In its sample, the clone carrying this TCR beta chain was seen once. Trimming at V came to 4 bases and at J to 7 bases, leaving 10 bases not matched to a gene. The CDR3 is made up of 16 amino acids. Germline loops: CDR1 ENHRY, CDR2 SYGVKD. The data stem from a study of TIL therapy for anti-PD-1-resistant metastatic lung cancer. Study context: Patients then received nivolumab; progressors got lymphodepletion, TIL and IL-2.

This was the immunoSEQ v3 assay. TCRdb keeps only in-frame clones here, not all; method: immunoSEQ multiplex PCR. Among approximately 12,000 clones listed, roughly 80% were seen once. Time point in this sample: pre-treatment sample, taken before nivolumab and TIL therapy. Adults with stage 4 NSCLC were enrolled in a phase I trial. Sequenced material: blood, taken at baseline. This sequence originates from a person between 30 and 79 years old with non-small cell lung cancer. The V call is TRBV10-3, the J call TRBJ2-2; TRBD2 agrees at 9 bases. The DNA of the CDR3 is TGTGCCATCAGTGCCCATAGCGGGAGTCGTAGCGGGGAGCTGTTTTTT. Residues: CAISAHSGSRSGELFF.